Below are 23 T cell receptor beta chains sequenced from a single sample in a study of cytomegalovirus exposure and HLA in healthy donors (dated by TCRdb to 2017 to 2019). Library prep was done by the immunoSEQ multiplex PCR assay. The multiplex PCR relied on a mix of 60 forward primers for TCR Vbeta segments and 13 reverse primers for TCR Jbeta segments. Held by TCRdb, this immuneACCESS table contains in-frame sequences only and omits some clones. Under half of the omission traces to an unresolved V gene where checked; the cause of the rest is unknown. The sample's table covers around 210,000 clones. Around 0.95% of the sample lies in the top ten. Sequenced input: PBMCs. The source of these receptors is a woman under 40 in good health and CMV-seropositive.

The rearrangement links TRBV2 to TRBJ1-6; D is unresolved. The CDR3 has 14 residues. V was trimmed by 2 bases and J by 1 base, leaving 3 bases between them. The germline V gene has CDR1 SNHLY and CDR2 FYNNEI. CDR3: CASSEPSYNSPLHF. The CDR3 DNA follows: TGTGCCAGCAGTGAACCTTCCTATAATTCACCCCTCCACTTT.

V is TRBV11-2 and J is TRBJ2-3; a weak D match, TRBD1 (6 bases). V lost 5 bases and J lost 5, with 14 bases in between. The length of the CDR3 is 14 residues. The germline gives CDR1 SGHAT, CDR2 FQNNGV. CDR3 loop: CASSLRGGGDTQYF. Here the CDR3 DNA reads TGTGCCAGCAGCCTCAGGGGTGGAGGAGATACGCAGTATTTT.

The rearrangement joins TRBV5-1 to TRBJ1-1; no firm D call. The germline V gene has CDR1 SGHRS and CDR2 YFSETQ. CDR3 length equals 15 residues. Trimming left V 2 bases short and J 5 bases short, with 16 bases between. The CDR3 DNA reads TGCGCCAGCAGCTTCTCGAGTTTCGCGGGGACTGAAGCTTTCTTT. Amino acid sequence: CASSFSSFAGTEAFF. Full variable domain (missing parts from reference TRBV5-1 and TRBJ1-1): KAGVTQTPRYLIKTRGQQVTLSCSPISGHRSVSWYQQTPGQGLQFLFEYFSETQRNKGNFPGRFSGRQFSNSRSEMNVSTLELGDSALYLCASSFSSFAGTEAFFGQGTRLTVV.

The rearrangement links TRBV15 to TRBJ2-2; D unclear. This CDR3 contains 14 residues. Trimming shortened V by 1 base and J by 3 bases, and 6 bases separated the two germline ends. Looked up from germline, CDR1 is LNHNV and CDR2 is YYDKDF (reference sequence). The CDR3 protein is CATSRVQYTGELFF. CDR3 coding DNA: TGTGCCACCAGCAGAGTTCAGTACACCGGGGAGCTGTTTTTT.

The CDR3 DNA follows: TGTGCCAGCAGTGATTGGGGACAGGGTTCTGTTGACACTGAAGCTTTCTTT. Translating it yields CASSDWGQGSVDTEAFF. V usage is TRBV11-2 and J usage is TRBJ1-1, with 9 bases aligning to TRBD1. The ends lost 6 bases at V and 3 bases at J; junction bases unmatched: 14. Looked up from germline, CDR1 is SGHAT and CDR2 is FQNNGV. The CDR3 sequence is 17 residues long.

In DNA form, the CDR3 reads TGTGCCAGTTGGGGACAGCAGAACACTGAAGCTTTCTTT. Protein sequence: CASWGQQNTEAFF. The rearrangement links TRBV6-6 to TRBJ1-1, with 7 bases that match TRBD1. The CDR3 runs 13 residues. V lost 9 bases, J lost 1 base, and 5 bases stayed unmatched. The V gene's germline CDR1 is MNHNY and CDR2 SVGAGI (reference sequence).

This chain uses TRBV12-5 with TRBJ1-1; the D is unclear. This CDR3 is built from 11 residues. Trimming pared 6 bases from V and 1 base from J, leaving 3 bases between. CDR1 LGHNT and CDR2 FRNRAP come from the germline V gene. CDR3 DNA: TGTGCTAGTGGCCAGAACACTGAAGCTTTCTTT. This translates into CASGQNTEAFF.

The CDR3 sequence is CAARGSLPLATNEKLFF. DNA of the CDR3: TGTGCCGCAAGAGGCAGCTTACCCTTGGCAACTAATGAAAAACTGTTTTTT. The chain combines TRBV2 with TRBJ1-4, with D unresolved. Per germline, CDR1 SNHLY and CDR2 FYNNEI. Trimming pared 11 bases from V and 0 bases from J, leaving 22 bases between. The CDR3 is 17 residues long.

V usage is TRBV29-1 and J usage is TRBJ2-1; D not certain. V was clipped by 8 bases and J by 4 bases, with 9 bases between them. Germline V gives CDR1 SQVTM, CDR2 ANQGSEA. This CDR3 spans 11 amino acids. The CDR3 is CSYSFYNEQFF. DNA of the CDR3: TGCAGCTATTCCTTTTACAATGAGCAGTTCTTC.

The chain couples TRBV28 to TRBJ2-1; 12 nucleotides match TRBD2. The CDR3 runs to 13 residues. Trimming removed 10 bases from V and 6 bases from J; junction bases left unmatched: 4. Germline CDR1 reads MDHEN; CDR2 reads SYDVKM. The DNA of the CDR3 is TGTGCCATACGGACTAGCGGGGTCAATGAGCAGTTCTTC. It encodes CAIRTSGVNEQFF.

This chain connects TRBV28 to TRBJ1-2; D is ambiguous. Trimming took off 6 bases at V and 4 bases at J, with 12 bases between the two ends. CDR3 length: 13 amino acids. The V gene's germline CDR1 is MDHEN and CDR2 SYDVKM. This chain's CDR3 is CASSQPPGYGYTF. Here the CDR3 DNA reads TGTGCCAGCAGCCAACCGCCGGGCTATGGCTACACCTTC.

V usage is TRBV4-3 and J usage is TRBJ1-5; TRBD1 matches 12 bases. V lost 0 bases, J lost 6 bases, and 6 bases stayed unmatched. CDR1 is LGHNA, CDR2 YSLEER, per germline. The CDR3 spans 17 residues. The chain's CDR3 is CASSQDAGTGGFQPQHF. CDR3 DNA: TGCGCCAGCAGCCAAGATGCCGGGACAGGGGGCTTTCAGCCCCAGCATTTT.

The chain is built from TRBV29-1 and TRBJ2-1; TRBD2 matches 11 bases. Germline values: CDR1 SQVTM, CDR2 ANQGSEA. The trim removed 7 bases at V and 5 bases at J, leaving 7 bases unmatched. The CDR3 runs to 14 residues. Here the CDR3 DNA reads TGCAGCGCTGCGACTAGCGGGGTCGACAATGAGCAGTTCTTC. It codes for CSAATSGVDNEQFF.

The chain employs TRBV30 and TRBJ2-3, with 7 bases identical to TRBD1. The ends lost 2 bases at V and 4 bases at J; junction bases unmatched: 3. Per the germline V gene, CDR1 is GTSNPN and CDR2 is SVGIG (reference sequence). This CDR3 is 13 amino acids long. The CDR3 sequence: CAWSKGTADTQYF. Written as DNA, the CDR3 is TGTGCCTGGAGTAAGGGGACAGCAGATACGCAGTATTTT.

This chain connects TRBV4-3 to TRBJ2-3; D is unresolved. V lost 1 base and J lost 0, with 17 bases in between. The CDR3 contains 18 residues. Germline V lookup: CDR1 LGHNA, CDR2 YSLEER. Here the CDR3 DNA reads TGCGCCAGCAGCCAAGTTAGAGCAACCGTAACCAGCACAGATACGCAGTATTTT. This encodes CASSQVRATVTSTDTQYF.

CDR3 amino acids: CASSYFSGQNSYEQYF. Here the CDR3 DNA reads TGTGCCAGCAGTTATTTCTCGGGACAAAATTCCTACGAGCAGTACTTC. This chain joins TRBV6-5 and TRBJ2-7, with a possible D match to TRBD1 (6 bases). Germline loops: CDR1 MNHEY, CDR2 SVGAGI. This CDR3 has 16 residues. V was trimmed by 3 bases and J by 1 base, leaving 16 bases between them.

The V gene is TRBV5-1, the J gene TRBJ1-4; TRBD1 is a possible D gene (5 bases). The V and J ends lost 0 bases and 1 base respectively, with 13 bases between them. The CDR3 spans 17 residues. The germline CDR1 and CDR2 sequences are SGHRS and YFSETQ. The CDR3 DNA reads as TGCGCCAGCAGCTTGGTTTGGGGCGCCGGAACTAATGAAAAACTGTTTTTT. Its translation is CASSLVWGAGTNEKLFF.

The CDR3 nucleotides read TGTGCCAGCAGCTCCGGGGGTCTAGCGGGTTCCCCTTACAATGAGCAGTTCTTC. This gives the protein CASSSGGLAGSPYNEQFF. The chain combines TRBV7-2 with TRBJ2-1, with 8 positions matching TRBD2. Germline trimming cut 4 bases from V and 4 bases from J; bases unmatched to any gene: 15. The CDR3 covers 18 residues. Germline CDR1 reads SGHTA; CDR2 reads FQGNSA.

On this clone itself: One junction end disagrees with the germline gene, perhaps due to a read error. The V call is TRBV29-1, the J call TRBJ2-3; 7 bases are shared with TRBD1. The CDR3 is 14 residues long. The germline V gene encodes CDR1 SQVTM and CDR2 ANQGSEA. The CDR3 DNA reads TGCAGCGTCGAAGTGACAGGGTACACAGATACGCAGTATTTT. Amino acids: CSVEVTGYTDTQYF.

The V gene is TRBV28, the J gene TRBJ1-2, with 7 nucleotides matching TRBD1. The CDR3 has 15 residues. CDR1 is MDHEN, CDR2 SYDVKM, per germline. Unmatched junction bases numbered 8, after V lost 2 bases and J lost 5 bases. This CDR3 is CASSLGDRAAYGYTF. DNA of the CDR3: TGTGCCAGCAGTTTAGGAGACAGGGCTGCTTATGGCTACACCTTC.

V and J are TRBV6-1 and TRBJ1-2, with a weak D call TRBD1 (6 bases). The CDR3 spans 15 residues. With 4 bases removed from V and 4 bases from J, the gap between germline ends came to 16 bases. CDR1 and CDR2 from the germline V gene are MNHNS and SASEGT. The DNA of the CDR3 is TGTGCCAGCAGTGCCGAACAGGGCCGGGTCTATGGCTACACCTTC. The encoded protein is CASSAEQGRVYGYTF.

In DNA form, the CDR3 reads TGTGCCAGCAGCTTAAACAGGCAAGAGACCCAGTACTTC. Protein: CASSLNRQETQYF. The rearrangement links TRBV7-2 to TRBJ2-5; a possible D gene is TRBD1 (5 bases). Trimming removed 2 bases from V and 2 bases from J, with 6 bases in between. The germline V gene encodes CDR1 SGHTA and CDR2 FQGNSA. The CDR3 is 13 residues long.

V is TRBV6-5 and J is TRBJ1-2; D uncertain. This CDR3 has 15 amino acids. With 2 bases removed from V and 1 base from J, the gap between germline ends came to 11 bases. CDR1 is MNHEY and CDR2 is SVGAGI in the germline V gene. The CDR3 spells CASSYNAGLNYGYTF. CDR3 nucleotide sequence: TGTGCCAGCAGTTACAACGCAGGACTTAACTATGGCTACACCTTC.